The 13 T cell receptor beta chains given below trace back to one sample, sequenced in a study of T-cell reconstitution after alpha-beta-depleted transplantation in children. During its preparation, the TCRbeta library received unique molecular identifiers. TCRdb independently ran MiXCR on the PCR reads; one entry per CDR3 protein. This repertoire shows about 540,000 distinct CDR3 sequences, about a sixth found once; its top ten account for 3.3%. The sequencing used PBMCs from the stem cell graft donor, collected from the stem cell graft. Receptor source: a human donor who donated a stem cell graft to a child with acute lymphoblastic leukemia.

The chain joins TRBV5-1 to TRBJ2-7, with D perhaps matching TRBD1 or TRBD2 (5 bases each). There are 15 residues in the CDR3. V was pared by 1 base and J by 6 bases, with 17 bases between. Germline-derived CDR1 and CDR2 are SGHRS and YFSETQ. CDR3 sequence reads: CASSLPGRGAVEQYF. The CDR3 DNA follows: TGCGCCAGCAGCTTGCCAGGGAGAGGGGCAGTCGAGCAGTACTTC.

This chain uses TRBV27 with TRBJ1-5, with a weak D call TRBD1 (6 bases). The CDR3 runs 14 residues. Trimming left V 3 bases short and J 8 bases short, with 14 bases between. The germline V gene encodes CDR1 MNHEY and CDR2 SMNVEV (reference sequence). For the CDR3, the DNA is TGTGCCAGCAGTTTCTACAGGGAGGACAAGCCCCAGCATTTT. Its translation is CASSFYREDKPQHF.

The DNA of the CDR3 is TGTGCCAGCAGCGCCCCCGCAAGTCGCGGGAGGGTGAATAATGAGCAGTTCTTC. Encoded protein: CASSAPASRGRVNNEQFF. The chain uses TRBV9 and TRBJ2-1; TRBD2 matches 9 bases. After removal of 3 bases from V and 7 bases from J, the junction contained 17 bases not matched to a gene. The CDR3 covers 18 residues. Germline CDR1 and CDR2: SGDLS and YYNGEE.

In this sample, this clonotype turned up a few times. The V and J genes are TRBV5-5 and TRBJ1-1, with D possibly TRBD1 on 6 matching bases. The CDR3 covers 17 residues. V gave up 1 base and J gave up 0 bases, with 16 bases separating them. CDR1 and CDR2 from the germline V gene are SGHKS and YYEKEE (reference sequence). This chain's CDR3 is CASSLSRGRGMNTEAFF. For the CDR3, the DNA is TGTGCCAGCAGCTTGAGCAGGGGAAGGGGCATGAACACTGAAGCTTTCTTT.

This chain joins TRBV3-1 and TRBJ2-2; D is perhaps TRBD1 (6 bases). The germline CDR1 and CDR2 sequences are LGHDT and YNNKEL (reference sequence). V shed 3 bases and J shed 7 bases, with 15 bases lying between them. The CDR3 is made up of 15 amino acids. CDR3 coding DNA: TGTGCCAGCAGCCATCTCAGGACAGTCGACGGGGAGCTGTTTTTT. Translating it yields CASSHLRTVDGELFF.

This clonotype was detected only a few times. This rearrangement joins TRBV19 to TRBJ2-6; D tentatively fits TRBD1 or TRBD2 (5 bases each). CDR3 length: 17 residues. V shed 3 bases and J shed 2 bases, with 14 bases lying between them. Germline values: CDR1 LNHDA, CDR2 SQIVND (reference sequence). The CDR3 DNA reads as TGTGCCAGTAGTATGGGGACGGATCTTCCTGGGGCCAACGTCCTGACTTTC. This codes for CASSMGTDLPGANVLTF.

CDR3 amino acids: CASSFATGWQYF. As DNA, the CDR3 is TGTGCCAGCAGCTTCGCTACCGGGTGGCAGTACTTC. V is TRBV7-9 and J is TRBJ2-7; D is ambiguous. The V gene's germline CDR1 is SEHNR and CDR2 FQNEAQ (reference sequence). V was shortened by 3 bases and J by 9 bases, with 12 bases between the two germline ends. The length of the CDR3 is 12 residues.

The chain carries TRBV5-6 and TRBJ2-3; 8 bases are shared with TRBD1. V gave up 0 bases and J gave up 3 bases; unmatched junction bases: 9. This CDR3 is built from 17 residues. Germline V gene data show CDR1 as SGHDT and CDR2 as YYEEEE. The CDR3 sequence: CASSLAGWTGSTDTQYF. The CDR3 coding sequence is TGTGCCAGCAGCTTGGCGGGTTGGACAGGGTCGACAGATACGCAGTATTTT. The variable domain in full, completed from reference TRBV5-6 and TRBJ2-3, reads DAGVTQSPTHLIKTRGQQVTLRCSPKSGHDTVSWYQQALGQGPQFIFQYYEEEERQRGNFPDRFSGHQFPNYSSELNVNALLLGDSALYLCASSLAGWTGSTDTQYFGPGTRLTVL.

The chain employs TRBV18 and TRBJ2-3; D uncertain. Trimming removed 2 bases from V and 8 bases from J, with 8 bases in between. The CDR3 totals 12 residues. Looked up from germline, CDR1 is KGHSH and CDR2 is LQKENI. The CDR3 is CASSPDVGTQYF. The CDR3 region has the DNA TGTGCCAGCTCACCAGATGTTGGTACGCAGTATTTT.

The sample holds a few counts of this clonotype. The chain employs TRBV12-3 or TRBV12-4 and TRBJ2-1; 7 nucleotides match TRBD1. The CDR3 is made up of 14 amino acids. The J segment lost 2 bases and the V segment lost 6 bases, leaving 4 bases of the junction unmatched. CDR3 sequence: CASSGQETYNEQFF. CDR3 nucleotides: TGTGCCAGCAGCGGACAGGAGACCTACAATGAGCAGTTCTTC.

The chain uses TRBV19 and TRBJ1-6; D remains unclear. Trimming took 4 bases from V and 7 from J, leaving 11 bases between them. There are 14 residues in the CDR3. Germline assignment: CDR1 LNHDA and CDR2 SQIVND (reference sequence). The CDR3 region is CASSTDLGNSPLHF. CDR3 sequence (DNA): TGTGCCAGTAGTACCGACCTGGGAAATTCACCCCTCCACTTT.

The chain has TRBV20-1 and TRBJ2-7; D may be TRBD1 (5 bases). Germline V gene sequence: CDR1 DFQATT, CDR2 SNEGSKA (reference sequence). V was trimmed by 0 bases and J by 4 bases, leaving 13 bases between them. The CDR3 spans 14 residues. CDR3 coding DNA: TGCAGTGCTAGAGATCCACAGGCCGAATACGAGCAGTACTTC. Amino acids: CSARDPQAEYEQYF.

This clonotype was detected a few times. The rearrangement uses TRBV27 and TRBJ2-7, with 9 bases that match TRBD1. This CDR3 spans 13 amino acids. The germline CDR1 and CDR2 sequences are MNHEY and SMNVEV (reference sequence). J gave up 5 bases and V 7 bases, and 6 bases lay outside the gene matches. CDR3 sequence reads: CASKQGAGDEQYF. Here the CDR3 DNA reads TGTGCCAGCAAACAGGGGGCCGGCGACGAGCAGTACTTC.